These 13 T cell receptor beta chains were sequenced from one sample in a study of PD-1 blockade in mismatch repair-deficient tumors. Assay used: immunoSEQ multiplex PCR; TCRdb lists only in-frame clones, some missing. The sample consists of around 100,000 clones, under 90% of them appearing once. The sample here was peripheral blood, taken roughly 36 weeks after starting pembrolizumab. Receptors were obtained from an adult with mismatch repair-deficient cancer.

The rearrangement joins TRBV7-2 to TRBJ1-1; possibly TRBD1 for D (5 bases). Germline CDR1 reads SGHTA; CDR2 reads FQGNSA. The CDR3 length is 14 residues. V lost 5 bases and J lost 11, with 21 bases in between. The CDR3 nucleotides read TGTGCCAGCAGCCCTATAACCGGGACGGGAGGGGCTTTCTTT. It yields the protein CASSPITGTGGAFF.

This sequence joins TRBV14 and TRBJ2-3, with D possibly being TRBD1 or TRBD2 (5 bases each). The V gene lost 5 bases and the J gene lost 9 bases, with 12 bases spanning the gap. This CDR3 has 12 residues. Germline assignment: CDR1 SGHDN and CDR2 FVKESK. The CDR3: CASSTGTVTQYF. CDR3 in DNA: TGTGCCAGCAGCACGGGGACCGTAACGCAGTATTTT.

Only one count was recorded for this clone. V and J are TRBV11-3 and TRBJ1-5; 7 bases are a match to TRBD1. The V gene's germline CDR1 is SGHNT and CDR2 YENEEA. This CDR3 contains 15 residues. The ends lost 5 bases at V and 3 bases at J; junction bases unmatched: 7. In nucleotides, the CDR3 is TGTGCCAGCAGCCAACGACAGGGAGACAATCAGCCCCAGCATTTT. It translates to CASSQRQGDNQPQHF.

This chain joins TRBV7-9 and TRBJ1-1; D possibly corresponds to TRBD1 (5 bases). V lost 7 bases and J 2 bases, leaving 17 bases between the germline ends. Germline CDR1 reads SEHNR; CDR2 reads FQNEAQ (reference sequence). The CDR3 is 15 amino acids. CDR3: CASTVFEGLNTEAFF. In nucleotides, the CDR3 is TGTGCCAGCACCGTATTTGAGGGGCTTAACACTGAAGCTTTCTTT. The complete variable domain, with remaining parts taken from reference TRBV7-9 and TRBJ1-1, reads DTGVSQNPRHKITKRGQNVTFRCDPISEHNRLYWYRQTLGQGPEFLTYFQNEAQLEKSRLLSDRFSAERPKGSFSTLEIQRTEQGDSAMYLCASTVFEGLNTEAFFGQGTRLTVV.

This clone has at least ten counts. The chain carries TRBV30 and TRBJ2-3; D remains ambiguous. The germline V gene has CDR1 GTSNPN and CDR2 SVGIG (reference sequence). Trimming pared 0 bases from V and 0 bases from J, leaving 7 bases between. The CDR3 is made up of 14 amino acids. CDR3 DNA: TGTGCCTGGAGTGTACCGCTGAGCACAGATACGCAGTATTTT. Translated: CAWSVPLSTDTQYF.

The chain uses TRBV9 and TRBJ2-7; D is undetermined. Trimming pared 6 bases from V and 1 base from J, leaving 14 bases between. The CDR3 is 14 amino acids. The V gene's germline CDR1 is SGDLS and CDR2 YYNGEE. This CDR3 is CASNPGPASYEQYF. The CDR3 bases are TGTGCCAGCAACCCAGGCCCCGCTTCCTACGAGCAGTACTTC. Full variable domain (missing parts from reference TRBV9 and TRBJ2-7): DSGVTQTPKHLITATGQRVTLRCSPRSGDLSVYWYQQSLDQGLQFLIQYYNGEERAKGNILERFSAQQFPDLHSELNLSSLELGDSALYFCASNPGPASYEQYFGPGTRLTVT.

The chain carries TRBV15 and TRBJ2-7; D not resolved. Between the trimmed V and J ends, which lost 1 base and 2 bases, there was a span of 6 bases. The CDR3 covers 13 residues. Germline lookup yields CDR1 LNHNV and CDR2 YYDKDF (reference sequence). This CDR3 reads CATSRVDAYEQYF. The CDR3 DNA follows: TGTGCCACCAGCAGAGTTGACGCCTACGAGCAGTACTTC. The whole variable domain, remainder taken from reference TRBV15 and TRBJ2-7, is DAMVIQNPRYQVTQFGKPVTLSCSQTLNHNVMYWYQQKSSQAPKLLFHYYDKDFNNEADTPDNFQSRRPNTSFCFLDIRSPGLGDTAMYLCATSRVDAYEQYFGPGTRLTVT.

Regarding this clone: Other DNA sequences in the same sample also yield this CDR3. The chain links TRBV28 to TRBJ2-1; D is ambiguous. This CDR3 is built from 12 residues. Germline loops: CDR1 MDHEN, CDR2 SYDVKM. V lost 6 bases to trimming and J lost 3 bases, with 6 bases between them. In DNA form, the CDR3 reads TGTGCCAGCAGGCCGGACTACAATGAGCAGTTCTTC. This gives the protein CASRPDYNEQFF.

The rearrangement links TRBV9 to TRBJ2-3; 8 nucleotides match TRBD1. Trimming removed 0 bases from V and 4 bases from J; junction bases left unmatched: 13. This CDR3 region has 18 residues. Germline V lookup: CDR1 SGDLS, CDR2 YYNGEE. CDR3 sequence (DNA): TGTGCCAGCAGCGTAGGAAATTATGCAGGGGGCGCTGCAGATACGCAGTATTTT. Its protein is CASSVGNYAGGAADTQYF. The whole variable domain, remainder taken from reference TRBV9 and TRBJ2-3, is DSGVTQTPKHLITATGQRVTLRCSPRSGDLSVYWYQQSLDQGLQFLIQYYNGEERAKGNILERFSAQQFPDLHSELNLSSLELGDSALYFCASSVGNYAGGAADTQYFGPGTRLTVL.

The J gene is TRBJ2-3, the V gene TRBV5-1; D is unclear. The CDR3 length is 17 residues. CDR1 SGHRS and CDR2 YFSETQ come from the germline V gene. The V and J ends lost 0 bases and 0 bases respectively, with 14 bases between them. In DNA form, the CDR3 reads TGCGCCAGCAGCTTGGCCCAACTACTCAAAAGCACAGATACGCAGTATTTT. It specifies CASSLAQLLKSTDTQYF.

The chain joins TRBV18 to TRBJ2-3, with D hard to call. Trimming took off 0 bases at V and 4 bases at J, with 8 bases between the two ends. This CDR3 is built from 14 residues. The germline V gene has CDR1 KGHSH and CDR2 LQKENI. The DNA for the CDR3 is TGTGCCAGCTCACCACCTAGCCTGGCAGATACGCAGTATTTT. Residues: CASSPPSLADTQYF.

The rearrangement links TRBV11-2 to TRBJ1-4; D not certain. The germline gives CDR1 SGHAT, CDR2 FQNNGV. The CDR3 runs to 14 residues. Trimming cost V 3 bases and J 7 bases, with 12 bases left between them. The CDR3 loop reads CASSFGVPGEKLFF. The CDR3 DNA is TGTGCCAGCAGCTTTGGAGTCCCGGGTGAAAAACTGTTTTTT.

The CDR3 reads CASSPALVYEQYF. The CDR3 coding sequence is TGTGCCAGCAGCCCAGCACTAGTTTACGAGCAGTACTTC. The chain is built from TRBV11-2 and TRBJ2-7, with D tentatively TRBD2 (5 bases). The CDR3 has 13 amino acids. V was cut by 5 bases and J by 4 bases, with 12 bases left in between. CDR1 and CDR2 from the germline V gene are SGHAT and FQNNGV.